This TCR beta chain was observed in a study of blood T cell repertoires in COVID-19. In the study overall: Whether acute or convalescent, the COVID-19 samples came from the United States, Italy and Spain. The cDNA or gDNA used as material had been derived from T cells, B-cell-depleted T cells, or PBMCs.

Repertoires were generated with immunoSEQ multiplex PCR, while TCRdb's copy carries only in-frame clones and drops some. The sample yields around 200,000 clones, 70% to 90% seen once. This study enrolled people aged roughly 18 to 90 from 24 US geographic areas. Participants reported their clinical history, and cohort assignment relied on those reports. This sequence originates from a woman aged 40 to 55 with acute COVID-19. The sequenced material came from PBMCs or T cells enriched from blood (not recorded which).

CDR3 DNA sequence: TGTGCCAGCAGTTTGGAACTAGCGGGAGGGTCTAGCACAGATACGCAGTATTTT. Translated, it gives CASSLELAGGSSTDTQYF. This chain links TRBV28 with TRBJ2-3; TRBD2 matches 13 bases. Trimming removed 3 bases from V and 0 bases from J; junction bases left unmatched: 6. This CDR3 is built from 18 residues. Germline V gene data show CDR1 as MDHEN and CDR2 as SYDVKM.